Sequencing of this TCR beta chain was carried out in a study of blood T cell repertoires in COVID-19. Clones were sequenced by immunoSEQ multiplex PCR, and TCRdb holds only the in-frame ones, with some missing. The sample shows approximately 150,000 clones, roughly nine tenths of them seen only once. Germline CDR1 SGHRS, CDR2 YFSETQ. The CDR3 covers 11 residues. Trimming took off 2 bases at V and 5 bases at J, with 3 bases between the two ends. The sequence was collected from a human donor in a cohort sampled during active COVID-19. The chain uses TRBV5-1 and TRBJ2-3, with no clear D. The specimen was peripheral blood. The CDR3 DNA follows: TGCGCCAGCAGCTTCCTAGATACGCAGTATTTT. Its protein product is CASSFLDTQYF.